The 24 T cell receptor beta chains below come from one sample, sequenced in a study of regulatory T cells in long-lasting Graves disease. iRepertoire HTBI primers and Arm-PCR of CDR3 regions built TCR beta libraries. TCRdb redid the calling of the multiplex PCR reads with MiXCR, one entry per CDR3 protein. The table has about 530,000 distinct CDR3 sequences, more than 15% seen once. Time point given: newly diagnosed GD, antithyroid drugs for less than 3 months. The TCR library was made from RNA extracted from PBMCs. These data were also filed under a second study, of T cells in Graves' hyperthyroidism and ophthalmopathy.

The sample was peripheral blood mononuclear cells (PBMCs), taken at new diagnosis, from a patient treated with antithyroid drugs. The source of these receptors is a woman aged 40-65 years with Graves disease.

As to this clonotype: It may be a read error: a sequence one base away is much more abundant. The chain couples TRBV6-2 or TRBV6-3 to TRBJ2-3; a weak D match, TRBD1 (6 bases). V dropped 5 bases and J dropped 0 bases, with 15 bases sitting between them. The germline CDR1 and CDR2 sequences are MNHEY and SVGEGT. This CDR3 has 16 residues. The CDR3 here is CASSERGGASTDTQYF. CDR3 coding DNA: TGTGCCAGCAGTGAGCGAGGGGGTGCTAGCACAGATACGCAGTATTTT.

This clonotype was counted between two and nine times. The chain carries TRBV19 and TRBJ1-2; D is unclear. This CDR3 contains 13 residues. V was cut by 9 bases and J by 4 bases, with 15 bases left in between. Germline V lookup: CDR1 LNHDA, CDR2 SQIVND (reference sequence). The CDR3 reads CASENRVGYGYTF. The DNA for the CDR3 is TGTGCCAGCGAGAACCGAGTTGGCTATGGCTACACCTTC.

In the case of this clonotype: A much larger clonotype is one base distant, so this may be a read error. The chain joins TRBV10-3 to TRBJ1-5; D gene uncertain. Looked up from germline, CDR1 is ENHRY and CDR2 is SYGVKD. The CDR3 consists of 14 residues. The CDR3 sequence is CAISERVGNQPRHF. DNA of the CDR3: TGTGCCATCAGTGAAAGGGTGGGAAATCAGCCCCGGCATTTT.

As to this clonotype: With a much larger clone just one base away, this may be a read error. CDR3 loop: CSATEIQYF. CDR3 bases: TGCAGTGCTACGGAGATCCAGTACTTC. This chain links TRBV20-1 with TRBJ2-5; D not certain. CDR1 is DFQATT and CDR2 is SNEGSKA in the germline V gene (reference sequence). The CDR3 sequence is 9 residues long.

This clonotype was observed a handful of times. The chain links TRBV7-6 to TRBJ2-2; D not certain. This CDR3 has 12 residues. V lost 5 bases and J 6 bases, leaving 7 bases between the germline ends. Germline V gene lookup returns CDR1 SGHVS and CDR2 FNYEAQ. Here the CDR3 DNA reads TGTGCCAGCAGCCCCCTAGCCGGGGAGCTGTTTTTT. Translation: CASSPLAGELFF. The full variable domain, with the rest looked up from reference TRBV7-6 and TRBJ2-2, is GAGVSQSPRYKVTKRGQDVALRCDPISGHVSLYWYRQALGQGPEFLTYFNYEAQQDKSGLPNDRFSAERPEGSISTLTIQRTEQRDSAMYRCASSPLAGELFFGEGSRLTVL.

Comments on this clonotype: A read error is possible here, since a much larger clone lies one base away. The rearrangement uses TRBV2 and TRBJ2-5; either TRBD1 or TRBD2 may supply D (5 bases each). The length of the CDR3 is 15 residues. The germline CDR1 and CDR2 sequences are SNHLY and FYNNEI. V was cut by 5 bases and J by 6 bases, with 19 bases left in between. The CDR3 DNA sequence: TGTGCCAGCAGTCCCCTCGAGGGGCTGGAAAAGACCCAGTACTTC. It specifies CASSPLEGLEKTQYF. Using reference TRBV2 and TRBJ2-5 for the parts outside the CDR3, the full variable domain is EPEVTQTPSHQVTQMGQEVILRCVPISNHLYFYWYRQILGQKVEFLVSFYNNEISEKSEIFDDQFSVERPDGSNFTLKIRSTKLEDSAMYFCASSPLEGLEKTQYFGPGTRLLVL.

The chain links TRBV5-1 to TRBJ2-7; TRBD1 aligns across 9 bases. The germline V gene has CDR1 SGHRS and CDR2 YFSETQ. Germline trimming cut 4 bases from V and 4 bases from J; bases unmatched to any gene: 3. The CDR3 extends over 13 amino acids. The CDR3 region has the DNA TGCGCCAGCAGCAAGGACAGGGGTTACGAGCAGTACTTC. It translates to CASSKDRGYEQYF.

V usage is TRBV12-3 or TRBV12-4 and J usage is TRBJ1-2, with 8 bases fitting TRBD1. After removal of 5 bases from V and 4 bases from J, the junction contained 6 bases not matched to a gene. The CDR3 loop spans 14 amino acids. The CDR3 region has the DNA TGTGCCAGCAGTACACAGGGGGGATTCTATGGCTACACCTTC. Residues: CASSTQGGFYGYTF.

This clonotype was seen only a few times. The chain is built from TRBV5-1 and TRBJ2-7, with 7 bases matching TRBD2. The CDR3 has 14 residues. V lost 3 bases to trimming and J lost 10 bases; unmatched junction nucleotides: 13. Per the germline V gene, CDR1 is SGHRS and CDR2 is YFSETQ. The CDR3 bases are TGCGCCAGCAGCTCTGGGCGGGGGATTGAGGTACAGTACTTC. It codes for CASSSGRGIEVQYF.

This clonotype was observed many times. The chain couples TRBV4-1 to TRBJ1-5; D gene unclear. The germline V gene encodes CDR1 MGHRA and CDR2 YSYEKL. The CDR3 length is 15 residues. The germline V and J ends were trimmed by 1 base and 4 bases, with 11 bases remaining between them. The CDR3 loop reads CASSQVLAGNQPQHF. Here the CDR3 DNA reads TGCGCCAGCAGCCAAGTTCTGGCGGGAAATCAGCCCCAGCATTTT.

This clonotype was observed many times. J is TRBJ1-5 and V is TRBV30, with TRBD1 as a possible D gene (5 bases). The germline V and J ends were trimmed by 0 bases and 7 bases, with 13 bases remaining between them. This CDR3 contains 14 residues. The germline gives CDR1 GTSNPN, CDR2 SVGIG (reference sequence). The CDR3 sequence: CAWSVSGGFQPQHF. CDR3 DNA: TGTGCCTGGAGTGTGTCCGGGGGGTTCCAGCCCCAGCATTTT.

The genes are TRBV29-1 and TRBJ2-2; D may be TRBD2 (7 bases). Trimming stripped 7 bases from V and 4 bases from J, with 19 bases between. The CDR3 sequence is 15 residues long. Germline V gives CDR1 SQVTM, CDR2 ANQGSEA. CDR3 DNA: TGCAGCGCCCTGGGGCGGGGGCGGACCACCGGGGAGCTGTTTTTT. This encodes CSALGRGRTTGELFF.

Regarding this clonotype: A read error may explain this, as a much larger clone is one base away. This chain links TRBV5-1 with TRBJ1-5, with 8 positions matching TRBD1. CDR3 length equals 17 residues. Per the germline V gene, CDR1 is SGHRS and CDR2 is YFSETQ. CDR3 DNA: TGCGCCAGCAGCTTGAGTCGCAGGGGGCCACAAGGGCAGCCCCGGCATTTT. Its protein is CASSLSRRGPQGQPRHF.

This clonotype was seen at least ten times. The V and J genes are TRBV28 and TRBJ2-5; TRBD2 matches at 7 bases. Germline V gene sequence: CDR1 MDHEN, CDR2 SYDVKM. The length of the CDR3 is 15 residues. V was pared by 6 bases and J by 4 bases, with 11 bases of the junction left unmatched. The CDR3 sequence: CASSLGEGEIETQYF. The CDR3 bases are TGTGCCAGCAGCCTCGGGGAGGGAGAGATAGAGACCCAGTACTTC.

In this sample, this clonotype turned up many times. The rearrangement uses TRBV6-2 or TRBV6-3 and TRBJ2-3; D perhaps matches TRBD2 (6 bases). V was cut by 0 bases and J by 3 bases, with 28 bases left in between. The CDR3 is 21 residues long. Germline values: CDR1 MNHEY, CDR2 SVGEGT. The DNA of the CDR3 is TGTGCCAGCAGTTACTCGCCACACTCCTCGCCGGGGGTGGTCGGAACAGATACGCAGTATTTT. Amino acids: CASSYSPHSSPGVVGTDTQYF.

The chain is built from TRBV5-1 and TRBJ2-7; 8 nucleotides line up with TRBD1. Losses at the gene ends were 0 bases for V and 5 bases for J; bases not matched to a gene: 7. Germline V CDR1 and CDR2: SGHRS, YFSETQ. The CDR3 runs 15 residues. CDR3 DNA: TGCGCCAGCAGCTTGGCTGCCAGGGGGCGCGACGAGCAGTACTTC. It is translated as CASSLAARGRDEQYF.

This clonotype turned up a few times. CDR3 in amino acids: CASRSSGGRAAFF. The CDR3 DNA follows: TGTGCCAGCCGGTCCTCGGGGGGCCGGGCAGCTTTCTTT. The chain joins TRBV12-3 or TRBV12-4 to TRBJ1-1, with D possibly being TRBD1 (6 bases). CDR3 length: 13 residues. Trimming removed 8 bases at V and 10 bases at J, with 20 bases between.

This clonotype was detected ten times or more. CDR3 nucleotides: TGTGCCAGCAGCCAGATGTTAAAGCCTTTCTCTGGAAACACCATATATTTT. This gives the protein CASSQMLKPFSGNTIYF. The rearrangement uses TRBV3-1 and TRBJ1-3; D not resolved. CDR3 length: 17 amino acids. With 3 bases removed from V and 0 bases from J, the gap between germline ends came to 15 bases. In germline, CDR1 is LGHDT, CDR2 YNNKEL (reference sequence).

This clonotype appeared many times. This rearrangement joins TRBV15 to TRBJ1-1; D is perhaps TRBD1 (6 bases). The ends were cut back, 0 bases at V and 6 bases at J, with 14 bases in the middle. Germline assignment: CDR1 LNHNV and CDR2 YYDKDF (reference sequence). CDR3 length: 15 amino acids. The CDR3 DNA reads TGTGCCACCAGCAGAGACAGGGGAACCCTCCCTGAAGCTTTCTTT. It yields the protein CATSRDRGTLPEAFF.

This clonotype was detected ten times or more. V and J are TRBV3-1 and TRBJ2-1; unclear D gene. Trimming took 0 bases from V and 7 from J, leaving 19 bases between them. Germline-derived CDR1 and CDR2 are LGHDT and YNNKEL (reference sequence). This CDR3 contains 17 residues. CDR3 DNA sequence: TGTGCCAGCAGCCAAGATGTAGGCCGTCTGGTATTGAATGAGCAGTTCTTC. Residues: CASSQDVGRLVLNEQFF.

Only a few counts were recorded for this clonotype. The chain has TRBV29-1 and TRBJ1-5; 8 bases are a match to TRBD1. CDR1 is SQVTM, CDR2 ANQGSEA, per germline. There are 14 residues in the CDR3. V lost 3 bases to trimming and J lost 6 bases; unmatched junction nucleotides: 7. The CDR3: CSVEVGQGGQPQHF. CDR3 DNA: TGCAGCGTTGAGGTCGGACAGGGTGGTCAGCCCCAGCATTTT.

There are many counts of this clonotype. This chain connects TRBV28 to TRBJ1-4; tentatively, D is TRBD1 (6 bases). Germline CDR1 MDHEN, CDR2 SYDVKM. With 5 bases removed from V and 7 bases from J, the gap between germline ends came to 14 bases. The CDR3 consists of 14 residues. The CDR3 nucleotides read TGTGCCAGCAGTGTGGGGGCCAGGGGTGAAAAACTGTTTTTT. This encodes CASSVGARGEKLFF.

This clonotype was seen a few times. The genes are TRBV6-9 and TRBJ2-7; 11 bases fit TRBD2. The CDR3 runs 14 residues. Germline CDR1 and CDR2: MNHGY and SVAAGI. V trimming: 4 bases; J trimming: 10 bases; junction bases outside the gene matches: 9. In DNA form, the CDR3 reads TGTGCCAGCAGTTCCGGGATAGCGGGAGGGCCTCAGTACTTC. Protein sequence: CASSSGIAGGPQYF.

The CDR3 region is CASSRRTSSYEQYF. The CDR3, as DNA: TGTGCCAGCAGCCGTAGGACTTCCTCCTACGAGCAGTACTTC. The rearrangement links TRBV7-2 to TRBJ2-7; tentatively, D is TRBD2 (5 bases). The CDR3 consists of 14 residues. CDR1 is SGHTA and CDR2 is FQGNSA in the germline V gene. Between the trimmed V and J ends, which lost 5 bases and 0 bases, there was a span of 11 bases.